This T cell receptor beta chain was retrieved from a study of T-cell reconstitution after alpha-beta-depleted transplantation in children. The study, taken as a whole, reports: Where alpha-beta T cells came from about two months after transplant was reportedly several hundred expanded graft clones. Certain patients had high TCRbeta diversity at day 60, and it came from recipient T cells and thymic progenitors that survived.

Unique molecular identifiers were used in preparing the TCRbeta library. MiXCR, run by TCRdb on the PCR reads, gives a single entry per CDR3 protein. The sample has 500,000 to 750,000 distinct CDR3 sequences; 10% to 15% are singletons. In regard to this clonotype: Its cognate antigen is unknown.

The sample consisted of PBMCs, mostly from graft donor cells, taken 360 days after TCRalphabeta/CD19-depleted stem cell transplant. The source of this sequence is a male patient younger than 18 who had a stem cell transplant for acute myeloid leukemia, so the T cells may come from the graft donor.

CDR3: CASSFTGLNQPQHF. In nucleotides, the CDR3 is TGTGCCAGCAGTTTTACAGGGCTCAATCAGCCCCAGCATTTT. V is TRBV27 and J is TRBJ1-5, with D perhaps matching TRBD1 (6 bases). The CDR3 spans 14 residues. Looked up from germline, CDR1 is MNHEY and CDR2 is SMNVEV (reference sequence). V was shortened by 3 bases and J by 3 bases, with 9 bases between the two germline ends.